These T cell receptor beta chains were read from a single sample in a study of response to subunit inactivated influenza vaccine. One entry per CDR3 protein, called by TCRdb with MiXCR from the RT-PCR reads. This table has roughly 710,000 distinct CDR3 sequences, roughly 15% appearing once. This specimen consisted of PBMCs from blood, obtained 14 to 15 days before vaccination. The receptors come from a man aged 50 to 59 who received an inactivated influenza vaccine. Both conserved end residues are part of each CDR3. A D gene is named only where the DNA matches it firmly. Size values are once, few and many counts, or a class for expanded clones, and some rows have none.

>TRBV5-1|TRBJ2-2|many|TRBD1
CASSRMTGSTGELFF
TGCGCCAGCAGCAGAATGACAGGGAGTACCGGGGAGCTGTTTTTT
>TRBV20-1|TRBJ1-1|many|.
CSAPNHERGNTEAFF
TGCAGTGCTCCCAATCACGAGAGGGGGAACACTGAAGCTTTCTTT
>TRBV6-2/TRBV6-3|TRBJ2-7|.|.
CASSYSGVRDFDEQYF
TGTGCCAGCAGTTACTCAGGAGTCAGGGATTTCGACGAGCAGTACTTC
>TRBV29-1|TRBJ2-5|.|TRBD2
CSVVIAGKETQYF
TGCAGCGTTGTTATAGCGGGGAAAGAGACCCAGTACTTC
>TRBV28|TRBJ2-1|few|TRBD1
CASSYPGTGGLSSYNEQFF
TGTGCCAGCAGTTATCCCGGGACAGGGGGCTTGAGCTCCTACAATGAGCAGTTCTTC
>TRBV20-1|TRBJ2-7|few|TRBD2
CSAPARGGGGYEQYF
TGCAGTGCCCCGGCCCGAGGTGGCGGGGGTTACGAGCAGTACTTC
>TRBV5-6|TRBJ2-1|.|.
CASSLASSMEQFF
TGTGCCAGCAGCTTGGCGAGCTCAATGGAGCAGTTCTTC
>TRBV7-8|TRBJ2-1|.|TRBD1
CASIMVRDRVTNEQFF
TGTGCCAGCATAATGGTCCGAGACAGGGTCACCAATGAGCAGTTCTTC
>TRBV24-1|TRBJ2-3|few|.
CATATGTIGTDTQYF
TGTGCCACAGCAACCGGGACAATTGGAACAGATACGCAGTATTTT
>TRBV2|TRBJ1-4|few|.
CASAGLLNEKLFF
TGTGCCAGCGCAGGTCTCCTTAATGAAAAACTGTTTTTT
>TRBV6-5|TRBJ2-3|few|.
CASSYFNRNTDTQYF
TGTGCCAGCAGTTACTTTAACAGGAACACAGATACGCAGTATTTT
>TRBV29-1|TRBJ2-3|many|.
CSVEVATRGDTQYF
TGCAGCGTTGAAGTCGCGACACGGGGGGATACGCAGTATTTT
>TRBV5-1|TRBJ2-6|.|TRBD1
CASSYSPLRDRESSWANVLTF
TGCGCCAGCAGCTACTCCCCGCTCCGGGACAGGGAGTCGTCTTGGGCCAACGTCCTGACTTTC
>TRBV20-1|TRBJ2-7|many|TRBD1
CSAPAIGTGAYEQYF
TGCAGTGCACCCGCGATAGGGACAGGGGCCTACGAGCAGTACTTC
>TRBV6-1|TRBJ2-1|.|.
CASRWRVPSNEQFF
TGTGCCAGCAGATGGCGGGTACCCTCCAATGAGCAGTTCTTC
>TRBV20-1|TRBJ2-5|few|.
CSVPASGQETQYF
TGCAGTGTCCCAGCCTCAGGGCAAGAGACCCAGTACTTC
>TRBV6-1|TRBJ2-5|.|.
CASSEWGSETQYF
TGTGCCAGCAGTGAATGGGGTTCGGAGACCCAGTACTTC
>TRBV3-1|TRBJ1-1|many|TRBD1
CASSQRDRGSEAFF
TGTGCCAGCAGCCAGAGGGACAGGGGATCTGAAGCTTTCTTT
>TRBV18|TRBJ2-5|.|.
CASSPPHVQETQYF
TGTGCCAGCTCACCACCGCACGTACAAGAGACCCAGTACTTC
>TRBV5-1|TRBJ1-2|few|.
CASSPHGGFSGYTF
TGCGCCAGCAGCCCCCATGGAGGGTTCAGTGGCTACACCTTC
>TRBV11-1|TRBJ2-1|few|TRBD2
CASSPKRREYNEQFF
TGTGCCAGCAGTCCAAAGAGGCGGGAGTACAATGAGCAGTTCTTC
>TRBV28|TRBJ2-1|many|TRBD2
CASSQTSPNEQFF
TGTGCCAGCAGTCAGACTAGCCCCAATGAGCAGTTCTTC
>TRBV10-3|TRBJ2-3|.|TRBD2
CAISGGLAGMSTDTQYF
TGTGCCATCAGTGGTGGACTAGCGGGGATGAGCACAGATACGCAGTATTTT
>TRBV20-1|TRBJ2-1|many|.
CSAQPLSSSYNEQFF
TGCAGTGCTCAACCCCTTTCCAGCTCCTACAATGAGCAGTTCTTC
>TRBV20-1|TRBJ2-6|.|.
CSARDAIRTGRAGANVLTF
TGCAGTGCTAGAGATGCAATCAGAACAGGGCGGGCTGGGGCCAACGTCCTGACTTTC
>TRBV5-1|TRBJ1-1|many|.
CASSLFSTDQGAAFF
TGCGCCAGCAGCCTCTTCTCTACGGACCAGGGCGCGGCTTTCTTT
>TRBV20-1|TRBJ2-1|.|.
CSARVGVAVIYNEQFF
TGCAGTGCTAGAGTAGGGGTAGCGGTCATCTACAATGAGCAGTTCTTC
>TRBV12-3/TRBV12-4|TRBJ2-7|.|.
CASSSGASYEQYF
TGTGCCAGCAGTTCGGGGGCCTCCTACGAGCAGTACTTC
>TRBV7-9|TRBJ2-7|.|.
CASISDRIGRHEQYF
TGTGCCAGCATTAGCGATAGGATAGGGCGACACGAGCAGTACTTC
>TRBV7-2|TRBJ2-5|few|.
CASSLNRREQETQYF
TGTGCCAGCAGCTTAAATAGGCGAGAGCAAGAGACCCAGTACTTC
>TRBV28|TRBJ2-1|.|TRBD2
CASRLGGGYNEQFF
TGTGCCAGCAGATTGGGGGGGGGGTACAATGAGCAGTTCTTC
>TRBV6-5|TRBJ2-3|few|.
CASSSIGRRGTDTQYF
TGTGCCAGCAGTTCCATTGGACGAAGGGGGACAGATACGCAGTATTTT
>TRBV20-1|TRBJ2-5|few|TRBD2
CSARTSETQYF
TGCAGTGCTAGGACTAGCGAGACCCAGTACTTC
>TRBV4-1|TRBJ2-7|.|.
CASSQGDLGGEQYF
TGCGCCAGCAGCCAAGGGGATCTGGGGGGCGAGCAGTACTTC
>TRBV7-9|TRBJ2-7|many|.
CASETADYEQYF
TGTGCCAGTGAGACCGCAGACTACGAGCAGTACTTC
>TRBV2|TRBJ2-7|.|.
CASSEQTGDEQYF
TGTGCCAGCAGTGAGCAGACGGGGGACGAGCAGTACTTC
>TRBV29-1|TRBJ1-1|.|.
CSVYPGNTEAFF
TGCAGCGTTTACCCAGGGAACACTGAAGCTTTCTTT
>TRBV7-9|TRBJ1-2|few|.
CASSLGPGPYGYTF
TGTGCCAGCAGCCTCGGGCCAGGGCCTTATGGCTACACCTTC
>TRBV4-1|TRBJ2-7|few|TRBD1
CASSPLSRTGRDEQYF
TGCGCCAGCAGCCCGCTTTCGCGGACAGGGAGAGATGAGCAGTACTTC